This T cell receptor (beta chain) was captured by sequencing in a study of human T cells and chemical hapten exposure (dated by TCRdb to about 2021). The study in broad terms: For sensitization, 2% DPC in acetone was applied to a roughly 2 cm by roughly 2 cm area of upper inner arm skin. Peripheral blood TCR repertoire changes were tracked in vivo in alopecia patients during primary and secondary sensitization to the hapten diphenylcyclopropenone (DPC). Most of the patients in the cohort were female, and the cohort covered alopecia areata with under or over 50% scalp involvement, alopecia totalis and alopecia universalis. Libraries were pooled for sequencing, and per-sample TCR yields varied mainly because of small differences in library volumes within the pool. Patients additionally received weekly therapeutic DPC doses to the scalp throughout the approximately 25-week study period. Blood samples were taken from patients before sensitization (week 0) and at 2, 6 and about 24 weeks after DPC sensitization. Patch testing was performed on the upper back with Finn chambers containing 0.01% DPC, and the patch tests were scored after 6 days according to International Contact Dermatitis Research Group standards. Blood for TCR sequencing was provided by twenty-nine alopecia patients at one to four time points (pre-sensitization, 2, 6 and 24 weeks).

This clonotype was recorded many times. Its recognized antigen is unknown. Per-base quality was not reported, and no clone a single base away is much larger than it. The time point tag for this specimen amounts to: pre-sensitization, week 0. What the treatment or condition label conveys for this sample: therapeutic diphenylcyclopropenone sensitization with weekly scalp DPC. At every patch-test visit, the blood draw took place before the patch test was put on. Patients were eligible if aged 18 to 70, diagnosed with alopecia and judged suitable for DPC therapy, and pregnant patients were excluded. Total RNA was isolated from unfractionated whole blood collected in Tempus Blood RNA tubes. What the study reported, not specific to this receptor: Repeated subsampling changed both the strength of the expansion versus patch-test correlation and the threshold at which that correlation became significant. Expanded TCRs formed significantly more large CDR3 similarity clusters than pre-sensitization or healthy control sets, consistent with antigen-driven responses. Because all patients had alopecia, a presumed autoimmune disease, the immune response of the patients might differ from that of healthy individuals. DPC sensitization did not change the number of TCRs with a frequency above 1 in 1000, and there was no evidence of changes in global repertoire structure. A positive correlation was found between the number of PT1 expanded TCRs and patch test score, with significance reached at thresholds 8, 16 and 32 but not 4.

The library came from RACE. The sequencer was a NextSeq 500. During library preparation, unique molecular identifiers were attached to individual cDNA molecules so that TCRs could be counted quantitatively and reproducibly. For every blood RNA sample, sequencing covered both the TCR alpha and TCR beta chains. Under the source paper's analysis protocol: A median of roughly 100,000 TCRs per sample was observed, with a range of about 20,000 to 750,000. The Decombinator software suite was used to annotate the V, J and CDR3 of the TCR reads. For PS versus PT1 abundance plots, all samples were subsampled to the same number of TCRs (28,000). Expanded TCRs were defined as absent before sensitization and observed at least eight times at the 2-week time point. In-frame beta chains were kept once TCRdb had trimmed the public reads at Q25 with fastp and called clones with MiXCR. Rows with one shared CDR3 protein collapse into an entry with the most common genes and DNA. TCRdb's processing, not the study's, gives the V and J calls here. For this sample there are about 380,000 distinct CDR3 sequences; 5% to 6.5% appear just once. About 2.5% of the sample lies in the top ten.

In the germline V gene, CDR1 corresponds to MGHRA and CDR2 to YSYEKL. Trimming costs V 3 bases and J 7 bases, and their ends lie 21 bases apart. The CDR3 holds 16 amino acids from the cysteine to the phenylalanine. Here the CDR3 DNA is all that survives: 48 bases in frame from base 1. The TCR comes from a woman aged 45-60 years with alopecia areata. Some clones in this sample may be carry-over from other donors' samples. The chain was built from TRBV4-1 and TRBJ2-5, with TRBD2 tentatively as D gene (6 bases match). The sequences come from whole blood, collected in connection with sensitization to the hapten diphenylcyclopropenone (DPC). The DNA is TGCGCCAGCAGCCAGGGAACCGGGACTTCCTCGGGGACCCAGTACTTC. Translated, it reads CASSQGTGTSSGTQYF.